A single sample is the source of the 20 T cell receptor beta chains below, sequenced in a study of blood T cell repertoires in COVID-19. The data were produced by immunoSEQ multiplex PCR, yet TCRdb's version contains in-frame clones alone and is incomplete. This table holds about 300,000 clones, 70% to 85% found once. Sample: peripheral blood. The receptors come from a human donor with COVID-19, enrolled during active disease. The donor label of this sample is uncertain.

The chain is built from TRBV9 and TRBJ1-2; 7 bases line up with TRBD1. V dropped 4 bases and J dropped 3; count of bases not matched to a gene: 12. The CDR3 runs to 16 residues. From germline, CDR1 is SGDLS and CDR2 YYNGEE. CDR3 sequence: CASSQVGTAGDYGYTF. The CDR3 DNA follows: TGTGCCAGCAGCCAAGTAGGGACAGCTGGAGACTATGGCTACACCTTC.

The chain is built from TRBV28 and TRBJ2-7; 12 bases map to TRBD2. Germline V gene data show CDR1 as MDHEN and CDR2 as SYDVKM. J was trimmed by 0 bases and V by 4 bases; bases with no gene match: 10. There are 18 residues in the CDR3. CDR3 amino acids: CASSSGTSGLFVSYEQYF. Written as DNA, the CDR3 is TGTGCCAGCAGTTCCGGGACTAGCGGGCTCTTTGTCTCCTACGAGCAGTACTTC. Filled out from reference TRBV28 and TRBJ2-7, the complete variable domain reads DVKVTQSSRYLVKRTGEKVFLECVQDMDHENMFWYRQDPGLGLRLIYFSYDVKMKEKGDIPEGYSVSREKKERFSLILESASTNQTSMYLCASSSGTSGLFVSYEQYFGPGTRLTVT.

This clone was observed once. This chain joins TRBV6-2 or TRBV6-3 and TRBJ2-1; 9 bases agree with TRBD2. The CDR3 runs to 18 residues. With V trimmed by 0 bases and J by 0 bases, 6 bases remained unmatched. Germline values: CDR1 MNHEY, CDR2 SVGEGT. The CDR3 is CASSYSLTSGRSYNEQFF. The CDR3, as DNA: TGTGCCAGCAGTTACTCTTTGACTAGCGGCCGCTCCTACAATGAGCAGTTCTTC.

J is TRBJ2-5 and V is TRBV9, with 8 bases lining up with TRBD1. Germline assignment: CDR1 SGDLS and CDR2 YYNGEE. Trimming took 4 bases from V and 5 from J; bases not matched to a gene: 10. This CDR3 comprises 15 residues. DNA for the CDR3: TGTGCCAGCAGCACAAGACGGACAGGGAGCGAGACCCAGTACTTC. Its translation: CASSTRRTGSETQYF.

This chain uses TRBV2 with TRBJ2-1, with TRBD1 matching 8 bases. Germline values: CDR1 SNHLY, CDR2 FYNNEI. There are 15 residues in the CDR3. Trimming removed 6 bases from V and 2 bases from J; junction bases left unmatched: 6. CDR3 nucleotides: TGTGCCAGCAGGATCGACAGGGGTCCCTACAATGAGCAGTTCTTC. Its protein product is CASRIDRGPYNEQFF.

This sequence joins TRBV5-1 and TRBJ1-3; D not resolved. The germline V gene has CDR1 SGHRS and CDR2 YFSETQ. The V gene lost 0 bases and the J gene lost 2 bases, with 9 bases spanning the gap. This CDR3 is 15 amino acids long. The CDR3 sequence: CASSLEQTAGNTIYF. The CDR3 DNA follows: TGCGCCAGCAGCTTGGAACAGACCGCTGGAAACACCATATATTTT.

This clone appeared once. The chain recombines TRBV19 with TRBJ1-5, with TRBD1 identical over 8 bases. Germline CDR1 LNHDA, CDR2 SQIVND (reference sequence). This CDR3 is 14 amino acids long. J gave up 9 bases and V 5 bases, and 9 bases lay outside the gene matches. The DNA for the CDR3 is TGTGCCAGTAGTCTTCCGGGACAGGTACGGCCCCAGCATTTT. Translating gives CASSLPGQVRPQHF.

This rearrangement joins TRBV9 to TRBJ2-1; D is ambiguous. The CDR3 consists of 14 residues. V shed 4 bases and J shed 6 bases, with 14 bases lying between them. The germline CDR1 and CDR2 sequences are SGDLS and YYNGEE. The chain's CDR3 is CASSPAYRINEQFF. The CDR3 DNA reads TGTGCCAGCAGCCCTGCCTATAGAATCAATGAGCAGTTCTTC.

V and J are TRBV6-5 and TRBJ2-7; 8 nucleotides match TRBD1. There are 14 residues in the CDR3. CDR1 is MNHEY and CDR2 is SVGAGI in the germline V gene. The junction had 6 bases not matched to a gene; V was cut back by 5 bases and J by 3 bases. CDR3 coding DNA: TGTGCCAGCAGTCCCCGGACAGGGAACTACGAGCAGTACTTC. Translation gives CASSPRTGNYEQYF.

This clone appeared a few times. The V gene is TRBV11-2, the J gene TRBJ2-2; D perhaps matches TRBD1 (6 bases). CDR3 length equals 14 residues. V dropped 4 bases and J dropped 7 bases, with 13 bases sitting between them. Germline CDR1 SGHAT, CDR2 FQNNGV. The CDR3 sequence: CASSSTGPIGELFF. In nucleotides, the CDR3 is TGTGCCAGCAGCTCCACAGGGCCCATCGGGGAGCTGTTTTTT.

V usage is TRBV6-5 and J usage is TRBJ2-3; 7 bases align to TRBD2. CDR3 length equals 16 residues. Germline loops: CDR1 MNHEY, CDR2 SVGAGI. With 3 bases clipped from V and 2 bases from J, the junction kept 8 bases outside the gene matches. The CDR3: CASSYEGRAFTDTQYF. The CDR3 bases are TGTGCCAGCAGTTATGAGGGGAGGGCCTTCACAGATACGCAGTATTTT.

This clone has a single count. The CDR3 DNA reads as TGCAGCGTTGCCAGCGGGAGCCCCCCAGATACGCAGTATTTT. Residues: CSVASGSPPDTQYF. The chain uses TRBV29-1 and TRBJ2-3; 8 bases map to TRBD2. The CDR3 has 14 amino acids. The trim removed 4 bases at V and 4 bases at J, leaving 7 bases unmatched. Germline V CDR1 and CDR2: SQVTM, ANQGSEA.

The chain carries TRBV5-4 and TRBJ1-3; perhaps TRBD1 as D (6 bases). The CDR3 covers 15 residues. V lost 4 bases and J 4 bases, leaving 15 bases between the germline ends. The germline V gene has CDR1 SGHNT and CDR2 YYREEE (reference sequence). As DNA, the CDR3 is TGTGCCAGCAGCCAGGACAGCACATGGGGAAACACCATATATTTT. Translation gives CASSQDSTWGNTIYF.

The CDR3 sequence is CASSRGGEGTQYF. CDR3 nucleotides: TGTGCCAGCAGCAGAGGCGGGGAGGGGACGCAGTATTTT. J is TRBJ2-3 and V is TRBV7-2; 7 bases align to TRBD2. Looked up from germline, CDR1 is SGHTA and CDR2 is FQGNSA. The CDR3 contains 13 residues. The junction had 8 bases not matched to a gene; V was cut back by 5 bases and J by 9 bases.

The chain employs TRBV6-1 and TRBJ1-5; 9 bases match TRBD1. Germline CDR1 reads MNHNS; CDR2 reads SASEGT. CDR3 length equals 15 residues. V shed 3 bases, J shed 1 base, and the junction held 1 base outside the gene matches. CDR3 loop: CASSEDRGSNQPQHF. The DNA for the CDR3 is TGTGCCAGCAGTGAGGACAGGGGCAGCAATCAGCCCCAGCATTTT.

The chain carries TRBV7-3 and TRBJ2-4; D is perhaps TRBD2 (6 bases). The CDR3 spans 15 residues. Germline CDR1 reads SGHTA; CDR2 reads FQGTGA. The germline V and J ends were trimmed by 5 bases and 2 bases, with 13 bases remaining between them. CDR3 loop: CASSPGGGTKNIQYF. DNA of the CDR3: TGTGCCAGCAGCCCCGGGGGTGGAACCAAAAACATTCAGTACTTC.

The rearrangement joins TRBV27 to TRBJ1-5; the D is unclear. Germline CDR1 is MNHEY and CDR2 is SMNVEV (reference sequence). The CDR3 has 12 residues. The germline V and J ends were trimmed by 4 bases and 4 bases, with 5 bases remaining between them. The CDR3 sequence: CASSSQNQPQHF. CDR3 DNA sequence: TGTGCCAGCAGTTCCCAGAATCAGCCCCAGCATTTT.

The genes are TRBV7-8 and TRBJ2-5; D is possibly TRBD1 (5 bases). CDR1 and CDR2 (germline): SGHVS, FQNEAQ. Trimming removed 1 base from V and 9 bases from J, with 15 bases in between. This CDR3 comprises 14 residues. The CDR3 sequence is CASSLVQGLRAQYF. CDR3 sequence (DNA): TGTGCCAGCAGCTTAGTTCAGGGCCTCAGGGCCCAGTACTTC.

The CDR3 region is CASSRLASNEQFF. The DNA for the CDR3 is TGTGCCAGCAGCAGACTAGCATCAAATGAGCAGTTCTTC. This rearrangement joins TRBV28 to TRBJ2-1, with 7 positions matching TRBD2. This CDR3 spans 13 amino acids. Germline CDR1 is MDHEN and CDR2 is SYDVKM. J gave up 7 bases and V 6 bases, and 6 bases lay outside the gene matches.

The chain is built from TRBV12-3 or TRBV12-4 and TRBJ1-1; D gene uncertain. The CDR3 totals 11 residues. V lost 6 bases and J lost 4, with 6 bases in between. The CDR3 region has the DNA TGTGCCAGCAGGGGAGGCACTGAAGCTTTCTTT. Translated, it gives CASRGGTEAFF.